What follows are 29 T cell receptor beta chains derived from one specimen sequenced in a study of early T cells in non-severe SARS-CoV-2 infection. Via MiXCR, TCRdb re-called the 5' RACE reads, giving one row per CDR3 protein. The table lists 60,000 to 70,000 distinct CDR3 sequences, 4.5% to 7.5% of them singletons. This sample comprised whole blood, obtained at baseline. All receptors derive from an adult who was a healthcare worker with PCR-confirmed SARS-CoV-2 infection or an uninfected control (not recorded which).

V gene TRBV7-6 combines with J gene TRBJ2-2, with TRBD2 identical over 10 bases. Germline CDR1 is SGHVS and CDR2 is FNYEAQ. CDR3 size: 15 residues. Trimming removed 5 bases from V and 4 bases from J; junction bases left unmatched: 4. CDR3 residues: CASSQRTSGTGELFF. The CDR3 region has the DNA TGTGCCAGCAGCCAAAGGACTAGCGGCACCGGGGAGCTGTTTTTT.

In its sample, this clonotype was seen many times. The V call is TRBV10-1, the J call TRBJ1-6; no clear D. V lost 0 bases to trimming and J lost 13 bases, with 10 bases between them. Germline-derived CDR1 and CDR2 are WNHNN and SYGVQD (reference sequence). There are 13 residues in the CDR3. The CDR3 DNA is TGCGCCAGCAGTGAGTCGCGGGGAAGGCCCCTCCACTTT. It translates to CASSESRGRPLHF.

The chain carries TRBV19 and TRBJ2-2; D not certain. The germline gives CDR1 LNHDA, CDR2 SQIVND (reference sequence). Deletions cut 8 bases from V and 4 bases from J, with 20 bases between. This CDR3 is built from 16 residues. The CDR3 DNA reads as TGTGCCAGTGCCCCCCTGGACGGTGCGGCCACCGGGGAGCTGTTTTTT. Translated: CASAPLDGAATGELFF.

This clonotype was seen repeatedly, ten times or more. The rearrangement uses TRBV10-2 and TRBJ1-5; D might be TRBD1 (6 bases). CDR1 is WSHSY and CDR2 is SAAADI in the germline V gene. This CDR3 contains 12 residues. Trimming cost V 8 bases and J 10 bases, with 15 bases left between them. The CDR3 nucleotides read TGCGCCAGCGCCAACAGGGACGGCCCCCAGCATTTT. It codes for CASANRDGPQHF.

J is TRBJ2-1 and V is TRBV4-3; TRBD2 might be the D (5 bases). Germline-derived CDR1 and CDR2 are LGHNA and YSLEER. The CDR3 consists of 16 residues. V lost 10 bases, J lost 5 bases, and 24 bases lay in between. The CDR3, as DNA: TGCGCCAACAACCAAGTTCTTCTATCCGGGAACAATGAGCAGTTCTTC. As protein: CANNQVLLSGNNEQFF.

This clonotype was detected many times. The rearrangement uses TRBV7-2 and TRBJ2-6, with unresolved D. Germline CDR1 and CDR2: SGHTA and FQGNSA. The CDR3 contains 15 residues. V dropped 1 base and J dropped 0 bases, with 4 bases sitting between them. Written as DNA, the CDR3 is TGTGCCAGCAGCTTAGGTGTCTCTGGGGCCAACGTCCTGACTTTC. The encoded protein is CASSLGVSGANVLTF.

About this clonotype: A much larger clone differs from this one at a single base, so this may be a read error. The rearrangement uses TRBV29-1 and TRBJ1-2; weak D call: TRBD1 (5 bases). The CDR3 extends over 14 amino acids. Trimming took 2 bases from V and 6 from J, leaving 16 bases between them. Germline V lookup: CDR1 SQVTM, CDR2 ANQGSEA. The CDR3 is CSVEWGLETDGYTF. The DNA for the CDR3 is TGCAGCGTTGAATGGGGCTTGGAGACGGATGGCTACACCTTC.

This clonotype was detected ten times or more. This chain uses TRBV4-2 with TRBJ2-4; D not resolved. The germline V gene encodes CDR1 LGHNA and CDR2 YNFKEQ. CDR3 length: 14 amino acids. The ends were cut back, 4 bases at V and 5 bases at J, with 12 bases in the middle. CDR3 in DNA: TGTGCCAGCAGCCTGGGGAATACAGAAAACATTCAGTACTTC. Its translation is CASSLGNTENIQYF.

The sample holds a few counts of this clonotype. The chain is built from TRBV20-1 and TRBJ2-5; 7 bases align to TRBD1. CDR3 length equals 12 residues. Looked up from germline, CDR1 is DFQATT and CDR2 is SNEGSKA (reference sequence). The junction had 1 base not matched to a gene; V was cut back by 6 bases and J by 0 bases. The CDR3 protein is CSARGYQETQYF. The CDR3 DNA reads TGCAGTGCCAGGGGGTACCAAGAGACCCAGTACTTC.

The chain has TRBV20-1 and TRBJ1-3, with a possible D match to TRBD1 (6 bases). The CDR3 loop spans 12 amino acids. Trimming stripped 8 bases from V and 4 bases from J, with 12 bases between. Germline lookup yields CDR1 DFQATT and CDR2 SNEGSKA (reference sequence). CDR3 loop: CSTGSTGNTIYF. For the CDR3, the DNA is TGCAGTACAGGGTCTACGGGAAACACCATATATTTT.

The chain is built from TRBV3-2 and TRBJ2-3. TRBV3-2 is reported as a pseudogene. This CDR3 is built from 13 residues. The CDR3 DNA sequence: TGTGCCAGCAGCCCACACTGCACAGATACGCAGTATTTT. Protein product: CASSPHCTDTQYF.

Ten or more counts support this clonotype. The chain is built from TRBV7-9 and TRBJ2-7, with 7 bases lining up with TRBD1. CDR3 length: 13 residues. CDR1 and CDR2 from the germline V gene are SEHNR and FQNEAQ (reference sequence). The V segment lost 3 bases and the J segment 4 bases; nucleotides outside the gene matches: 3. The DNA for the CDR3 is TGTGCCAGCAGCTTTGGACAGGCGTACGAGCAGTACTTC. Translation: CASSFGQAYEQYF.

This clonotype was counted many times. The genes are TRBV12-3 or TRBV12-4 and TRBJ2-7; D is undetermined. This CDR3 is 13 amino acids long. V was clipped by 5 bases and J by 0 bases, with 8 bases between them. CDR3 amino acids: CASSGDNSYEQYF. Here the CDR3 DNA reads TGTGCCAGCAGTGGTGACAACTCCTACGAGCAGTACTTC.

V gene TRBV6-6 combines with J gene TRBJ2-3; TRBD1 aligns across 7 bases. J gave up 11 bases and V 5 bases, and 16 bases lay outside the gene matches. The CDR3 is 15 residues long. Germline V gene sequence: CDR1 MNHNY, CDR2 SVGAGI (reference sequence). The CDR3, as DNA: TGTGCCAGCAGTCCGCGAGGGCGGTCCCCAGGGGGGCAGTATTTT. It specifies CASSPRGRSPGGQYF.

The V call is TRBV6-2 or TRBV6-3, the J call TRBJ2-1; D unresolved. This CDR3 has 13 residues. Deletions cut 2 bases from V and 7 bases from J, with 9 bases between. The germline V gene has CDR1 MNHEY and CDR2 SVGEGT. The CDR3 loop is CASSYGPRNEQFF. In nucleotides, the CDR3 is TGTGCCAGCAGTTACGGACCTAGGAATGAGCAGTTCTTC.

This clonotype was detected ten times or more. The rearrangement joins TRBV25-1 to TRBJ1-6, with a weak D call TRBD1 (5 bases). The V gene lost 2 bases and the J gene lost 7 bases, with 9 bases spanning the gap. Germline CDR1 MGHDK, CDR2 SYGVNS. The CDR3 loop spans 14 amino acids. The CDR3 DNA reads as TGTGCCAGCAGTGAACAGGGAGTGAATTCACCCCTCCACTTT. Translated, it gives CASSEQGVNSPLHF.

This sequence joins TRBV20-1 and TRBJ2-7; 10 bases line up with TRBD1. The CDR3 has 15 residues. V lost 4 bases, J lost 5 bases, and 11 bases stayed unmatched. The V gene's germline CDR1 is DFQATT and CDR2 SNEGSKA (reference sequence). CDR3 sequence (DNA): TGCAGTGCTACCGCTGGGGACAGGGGTTCCCACGAGCAGTACTTC. Protein product: CSATAGDRGSHEQYF.

CDR3 bases: TGTGCCAGCAGTTCGTTTAGGGGACAGGGGCGAGAGACCCAGTACTTC. Translating gives CASSSFRGQGRETQYF. The chain carries TRBV12-3 or TRBV12-4 and TRBJ2-5; the match to TRBD1 covers 10 bases. The junction had 9 bases not matched to a gene; V was cut back by 4 bases and J by 4 bases. CDR3 length: 16 amino acids.

This clonotype was counted many times. The chain has TRBV27 and TRBJ1-4, with D possibly being TRBD1 (6 bases). This CDR3 has 15 amino acids. Germline V gene sequence: CDR1 MNHEY, CDR2 SMNVEV (reference sequence). Trimming stripped 5 bases from V and 2 bases from J, with 12 bases between. The CDR3 nucleotides read TGTGCCAGCAGTAAACAGGGTCGGACTAATGAAAAACTGTTTTTT. This sequence encodes CASSKQGRTNEKLFF.

The CDR3 protein is CASRRIGRENQPQHF. DNA for the CDR3: TGTGCCAGCAGACGTATTGGACGGGAAAATCAGCCCCAGCATTTT. V usage is TRBV6-5 and J usage is TRBJ1-5; D gene uncertain. The germline CDR1 and CDR2 sequences are MNHEY and SVGAGI. V was shortened by 6 bases and J by 4 bases, with 16 bases between the two germline ends. This CDR3 has 15 amino acids.

This clonotype has more than one count but fewer than ten. This chain uses TRBV9 with TRBJ2-3, with D possibly TRBD2 on 6 matching bases. The germline gives CDR1 SGDLS, CDR2 YYNGEE. CDR3 size: 13 residues. The V end lost 2 bases, the J end lost 4 bases, and 8 bases lay between the germline ends. The CDR3 is CASSVSGSDTQYF. Here the CDR3 DNA reads TGTGCCAGCAGCGTTAGCGGATCAGATACGCAGTATTTT.

This clonotype came up many times. The CDR3 DNA reads as TGTGCCAGCAGCTTAGCAAAGTACAATGAGCAGTTCTTC. It specifies CASSLAKYNEQFF. The chain uses TRBV7-2 and TRBJ2-1; D call uncertain. V was clipped by 0 bases and J by 4 bases, with 4 bases between them. This CDR3 has 13 residues. CDR1 is SGHTA, CDR2 FQGNSA, per germline.

This clonotype appeared many times. The chain has TRBV6-5 and TRBJ2-3, with no clear D. V was pared by 9 bases and J by 0 bases, with 16 bases between. CDR1 and CDR2 from the germline V gene are MNHEY and SVGAGI. The CDR3 extends over 15 amino acids. DNA for the CDR3: TGTGCCAGACTTTTAACCGGCTATAGCACAGATACGCAGTATTTT. It codes for CARLLTGYSTDTQYF.

This clonotype has at least ten counts. The chain joins TRBV30 to TRBJ2-3, with no clear D. From germline, CDR1 is GTSNPN and CDR2 SVGIG (reference sequence). V was cut by 0 bases and J by 4 bases, with 11 bases left in between. The CDR3 is made up of 14 amino acids. The CDR3 here is CAWSVSPSADTQYF. The CDR3 region has the DNA TGTGCCTGGAGTGTATCCCCCTCGGCAGATACGCAGTATTTT.

The chain is built from TRBV11-2 and TRBJ2-7; D ambiguous. Trimming cost V 0 bases and J 10 bases, with 10 bases left between them. CDR1 SGHAT and CDR2 FQNNGV come from the germline V gene. The CDR3 extends over 12 amino acids. The CDR3 sequence is CASSLEGYVQYF. CDR3 nucleotide sequence: TGTGCCAGCAGCTTAGAGGGATACGTACAGTACTTC.

This clonotype was detected many times. Here the CDR3 DNA reads TGCGCCAGCAGCCAAGATAGGGCTAGCGGGTTCTACGAGCAGTACTTC. This encodes CASSQDRASGFYEQYF. The rearrangement joins TRBV4-3 to TRBJ2-7, with 8 bases aligning to TRBD2. CDR1 and CDR2 from the germline V gene are LGHNA and YSLEER. The CDR3 is made up of 16 amino acids. J was trimmed by 3 bases and V by 0 bases; bases with no gene match: 7.

This clonotype was seen ten or more times. The chain couples TRBV9 to TRBJ1-2, with TRBD1 matching over 9 bases. The junction had 3 bases not matched to a gene; V was cut back by 0 bases and J by 3 bases. Per the germline V gene, CDR1 is SGDLS and CDR2 is YYNGEE. The length of the CDR3 is 15 residues. In DNA form, the CDR3 reads TGTGCCAGCAGCGTAGGGACAGGGGTTGACTATGGCTACACCTTC. Its protein is CASSVGTGVDYGYTF.

This clonotype was seen at least ten times. The chain employs TRBV5-4 and TRBJ1-2; D is perhaps TRBD1 (5 bases). Trimming cost V 0 bases and J 2 bases, with 11 bases left between them. The CDR3 runs to 15 residues. In germline, CDR1 is SGHNT, CDR2 YYREEE (reference sequence). The CDR3 loop reads CASSLGHPGNYGYTF. Here the CDR3 DNA reads TGTGCCAGCAGCTTGGGGCACCCAGGGAACTATGGCTACACCTTC. Supplemented by reference TRBV5-4 and TRBJ1-2, the full variable domain reads ETGVTQSPTHLIKTRGQQVTLRCSSQSGHNTVSWYQQALGQGPQFIFQYYREEENGRGNFPPRFSGLQFPNYSSELNVNALELDDSALYLCASSLGHPGNYGYTFGSGTRLTVV.

V usage is TRBV28 and J usage is TRBJ2-5; 9 bases match TRBD1. V lost 4 bases to trimming and J lost 4 bases; unmatched junction nucleotides: 1. CDR3 length equals 13 residues. In germline, CDR1 is MDHEN, CDR2 SYDVKM. The CDR3 loop reads CASSWTGVETQYF. The CDR3 DNA reads as TGTGCCAGCAGTTGGACAGGGGTAGAGACCCAGTACTTC.